These 20 T cell receptor beta chains were all obtained from the same sample, sequenced in a study of early T cells in non-severe SARS-CoV-2 infection. Each CDR3 protein gets one entry after TCRdb re-called the 5' RACE reads with MiXCR. The sample gives roughly 45,000 distinct CDR3 sequences, more than 5.5% of which show up once; around 7% is in the top ten. This sample comprised whole blood, obtained at baseline. The receptors stem from an adult who was a healthcare worker with PCR-confirmed SARS-CoV-2 infection or an uninfected control (not recorded which).

The chain employs TRBV20-1 and TRBJ2-5; 7 nucleotides agree with TRBD2. Germline loops: CDR1 DFQATT, CDR2 SNEGSKA (reference sequence). The CDR3 is 13 residues long. V shed 3 bases and J 2 bases; nucleotides not matched to a gene: 3. The CDR3 nucleotides read TGCAGTGCTAGTTGGGGGGGGCAAGAGACCCAGTACTTC. The encoded protein is CSASWGGQETQYF.

There are many counts of this clonotype. The V call is TRBV15, the J call TRBJ1-3; D gene ambiguous. The ends were cut back, 1 base at V and 3 bases at J, with 13 bases in the middle. The CDR3 consists of 16 residues. Germline V gene data show CDR1 as LNHNV and CDR2 as YYDKDF (reference sequence). The CDR3 sequence: CATSRVGSKGGNTIYF. Here the CDR3 DNA reads TGTGCCACCAGCAGAGTCGGGTCCAAAGGTGGAAACACCATATATTTT.

This clonotype was seen many times. The chain employs TRBV12-3 or TRBV12-4 and TRBJ2-7; weak D call: TRBD2 (6 bases). Trimming took off 8 bases at V and 3 bases at J, with 17 bases between the two ends. CDR3 size: 14 residues. The CDR3 bases are TGTGCCAGCGCACGGGGAGGTCAGCACTACGAGCAGTACTTC. Its translation: CASARGGQHYEQYF.

This clonotype was recorded at least ten times. The rearrangement joins TRBV19 to TRBJ1-1; no reliable D call. The CDR3 extends over 13 amino acids. V gave up 3 bases and J gave up 4 bases, with 9 bases separating them. Germline V gene sequence: CDR1 LNHDA, CDR2 SQIVND (reference sequence). The CDR3 is CASSMEWGTEAFF. DNA for the CDR3: TGTGCCAGTAGTATGGAGTGGGGCACTGAAGCTTTCTTT.

This clonotype turned up a few times. The gene calls are TRBV6-6 and TRBJ1-1; D is uncertain. V was pared by 7 bases and J by 2 bases, with 14 bases between. The CDR3 covers 14 residues. Germline V gene data show CDR1 as MNHNY and CDR2 as SVGAGI (reference sequence). CDR3 protein: CASKEGPINTEAFF. The DNA for the CDR3 is TGTGCCAGCAAGGAGGGTCCTATAAACACTGAAGCTTTCTTT.

The V call is TRBV7-2, the J call TRBJ2-5; possibly TRBD1 for D (6 bases). Germline values: CDR1 SGHTA, CDR2 FQGNSA. Trimming took 2 bases from V and 7 from J, leaving 11 bases between them. CDR3 length equals 13 residues. The CDR3 coding sequence is TGTGCCAGCAGCTTAAACAGGGATGGGACCCAGTACTTC. Protein: CASSLNRDGTQYF.

The chain joins TRBV12-3 or TRBV12-4 to TRBJ1-3; D is perhaps TRBD1 (6 bases). The CDR3 runs to 15 residues. Deletions cut 5 bases from V and 4 bases from J, with 15 bases between. The CDR3 sequence is CASSITGREGNTIYF. In nucleotides, the CDR3 is TGTGCCAGCAGTATTACAGGGAGAGAAGGAAACACCATATATTTT.

The V and J genes are TRBV7-2 and TRBJ1-4; 7 nucleotides align to TRBD1. The trim removed 10 bases at V and 8 bases at J, leaving 4 bases unmatched. This CDR3 has 11 residues. Germline assignment: CDR1 SGHTA and CDR2 FQGNSA. The CDR3 protein is CATQQGEKLFF. The DNA of the CDR3 is TGTGCCACCCAACAGGGGGAAAAACTGTTTTTT.

The J gene is TRBJ2-1, the V gene TRBV4-3, with 11 bases fitting TRBD2. In germline, CDR1 is LGHNA, CDR2 YSLEER. CDR3 length: 15 residues. Trimming removed 0 bases from V and 12 bases from J; junction bases left unmatched: 7. The CDR3 spells CASSQDKLAGAVQFF. The CDR3 DNA reads TGCGCCAGCAGCCAAGATAAACTAGCGGGAGCCGTGCAGTTCTTC.

At least ten counts were recorded for this clonotype. This chain uses TRBV6-6 with TRBJ1-3; D possibly corresponds to TRBD1 (6 bases). V was cut by 5 bases and J by 4 bases, with 15 bases left in between. The length of the CDR3 is 15 residues. Germline CDR1 is MNHNY and CDR2 is SVGAGI (reference sequence). CDR3 in DNA: TGTGCCAGCAGTGCCGGGGGCGCTGGGGGAAACACCATATATTTT. Protein product: CASSAGGAGGNTIYF.

The table lists this clonotype with many counts. This rearrangement joins TRBV7-6 to TRBJ2-2; D unclear. Germline lookup yields CDR1 SGHVS and CDR2 FNYEAQ. CDR3 length equals 12 residues. V dropped 7 bases and J dropped 2 bases, with 5 bases sitting between them. CDR3 sequence (DNA): TGTGCCAGCACAGAAAACACCGGGGAGCTGTTTTTT. Protein sequence: CASTENTGELFF.

The CDR3 coding sequence is TGTGCCAGCAGTGTCCAGGGGGCAAAATCACCCCTCCACTTT. Residues: CASSVQGAKSPLHF. The chain has TRBV2 and TRBJ1-6, with TRBD1 matching over 8 bases. From germline, CDR1 is SNHLY and CDR2 FYNNEI. The CDR3 has 14 residues. Losses at the gene ends were 4 bases for V and 10 bases for J; bases not matched to a gene: 6.

The chain is built from TRBV4-1 and TRBJ2-2; D perhaps matches TRBD1 (6 bases). The CDR3 is 16 residues long. CDR1 is MGHRA, CDR2 YSYEKL, per germline. The V and J ends lost 0 bases and 6 bases respectively, with 14 bases between them. CDR3 coding DNA: TGCGCCAGCAGCCAAGAGGGACAACAGGGTCCCGGGGAGCTGTTTTTT. It is translated as CASSQEGQQGPGELFF.

This clonotype was observed a handful of times. The J gene is TRBJ2-3, the V gene TRBV24-1, with 14 bases fitting TRBD2. The ends lost 3 bases at V and 7 bases at J; junction bases unmatched: 5. The CDR3 runs 16 residues. Germline V lookup: CDR1 KGHDR, CDR2 SFDVKD. This CDR3 is CATSDTTSGRVNTQYF. CDR3 sequence (DNA): TGTGCCACCAGTGATACGACTAGCGGGAGGGTAAATACGCAGTATTTT.

The V gene is TRBV4-3, the J gene TRBJ1-4; D uncertain. Trimming stripped 4 bases from V and 3 bases from J, with 12 bases between. Germline V lookup: CDR1 LGHNA, CDR2 YSLEER. The length of the CDR3 is 15 residues. The CDR3: CASSLVWAANEKLFF. CDR3 DNA sequence: TGCGCCAGCAGCCTTGTTTGGGCGGCTAATGAAAAACTGTTTTTT.

The V and J genes are TRBV6-5 and TRBJ2-1; 10 positions agree with TRBD2. Trimming removed 6 bases from V and 5 bases from J; junction bases left unmatched: 10. The CDR3 consists of 16 residues. From germline, CDR1 is MNHEY and CDR2 SVGAGI. As DNA, the CDR3 is TGTGCCAGCAGCCCCCGGAGCGGGAGGGCCGACAATGAGCAGTTCTTC. Translated: CASSPRSGRADNEQFF.

V is TRBV12-3 or TRBV12-4 and J is TRBJ2-1; 7 positions match TRBD1. The CDR3 spans 15 residues. The V segment lost 3 bases and the J segment 4 bases; nucleotides outside the gene matches: 6. The CDR3 region has the DNA TGTGCCAGCAGTTTGGAGACAGGGTCGTACAATGAGCAGTTCTTC. This gives the protein CASSLETGSYNEQFF.

This clonotype showed up many times. The chain joins TRBV29-1 to TRBJ2-1, with D maybe TRBD1 (6 bases). Trimming cost V 3 bases and J 4 bases, with 19 bases left between them. The CDR3 contains 16 residues. Germline lookup yields CDR1 SQVTM and CDR2 ANQGSEA. The CDR3, as DNA: TGCAGCGTTGATGGGCAGGGGAAAATAGGGTACAATGAGCAGTTCTTC. Translated, it gives CSVDGQGKIGYNEQFF.

This clonotype showed up just a few times. This chain links TRBV19 with TRBJ2-3; 11 bases are shared with TRBD2. V lost 5 bases, J lost 2 bases, and 3 bases stayed unmatched. The germline V gene encodes CDR1 LNHDA and CDR2 SQIVND (reference sequence). The CDR3 loop spans 15 amino acids. CDR3 sequence reads: CASSGTSGNTDTQYF. The CDR3 nucleotides are TGTGCCAGTAGTGGGACTAGCGGAAACACAGATACGCAGTATTTT.

This sequence joins TRBV7-9 and TRBJ1-2; 8 positions agree with TRBD1. This CDR3 comprises 14 residues. The germline V gene has CDR1 SEHNR and CDR2 FQNEAQ (reference sequence). Trimming removed 5 bases from V and 5 bases from J; junction bases left unmatched: 7. The CDR3 bases are TGTGCCAGCAGCCCCCGGACAGGGACGTATGGCTACACCTTC. It translates to CASSPRTGTYGYTF.